This T cell receptor (beta chain) is from a study of cytomegalovirus exposure and HLA in healthy donors. The CDR3 is 18 amino acids. The germline V gene has CDR1 LGHNA and CDR2 YNFKEQ. V lost 0 bases and J 2 bases, leaving 18 bases between the germline ends. Primers: 60 Vbeta forward and 13 Jbeta reverse. The data were produced by immunoSEQ multiplex PCR, yet TCRdb's version contains in-frame clones alone and is incomplete. In all, the sample yields about 84,000 clones. The source of this sequence is a man in his fifties or sixties in good health and CMV-seronegative. The sequenced sample consisted of PBMCs. V gene TRBV4-2 combines with J gene TRBJ2-3; D is possibly TRBD1 (6 bases). CDR3 in DNA: TGTGCCAGCAGCCAAGAATTAAGGGGGACCTTGGTCACAGATACGCAGTATTTT. Translation: CASSQELRGTLVTDTQYF.